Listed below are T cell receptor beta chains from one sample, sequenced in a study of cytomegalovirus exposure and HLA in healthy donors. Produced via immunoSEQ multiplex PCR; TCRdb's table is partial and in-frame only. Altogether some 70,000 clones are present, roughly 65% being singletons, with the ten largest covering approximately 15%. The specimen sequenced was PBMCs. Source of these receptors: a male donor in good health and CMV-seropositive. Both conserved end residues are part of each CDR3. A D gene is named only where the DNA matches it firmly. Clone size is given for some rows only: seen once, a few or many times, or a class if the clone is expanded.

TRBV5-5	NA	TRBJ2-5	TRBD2	TGTGCCAGCAGCTTAGACTCGGGACTAGCGGGGAAAGAGACCCAGTACTTC	CASSLDSGLAGKETQYF
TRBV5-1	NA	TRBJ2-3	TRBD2	TGCGCCAGCAGCTTCCAACTAGCGCAGAGCACAGATACGCAGTATTTT	CASSFQLAQSTDTQYF
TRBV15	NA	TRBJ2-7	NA	TGTGCCACCAGCCGGGTAGCGGCCATCTACGAGCAGTACTTC	CATSRVAAIYEQYF
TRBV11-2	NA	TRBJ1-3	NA	TGTGCCAGCAGCTTAGGAGCTTGGAGCTCTGGAAACACCATATATTTT	CASSLGAWSSGNTIYF
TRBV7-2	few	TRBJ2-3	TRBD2	TGTGCCAGCAGCTTAGATTTCATAGCGGGAGTGCCGGACACAGATACGCAGTATTTT	CASSLDFIAGVPDTDTQYF
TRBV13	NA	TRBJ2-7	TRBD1	TGTGCCAGCAGCTACACAGGGGGCGCGAGCTCCTACGAGCAGTACTTC	CASSYTGGASSYEQYF
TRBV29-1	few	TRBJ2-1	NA	TGCAGCGTTGAAGATTGGGGGGACAATGAGCAGTTCTTC	CSVEDWGDNEQFF
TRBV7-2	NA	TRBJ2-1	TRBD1	TGTGCCAGCAGCCCCACCCGGACAGGGAACAATGAGCAGTTCTTC	CASSPTRTGNNEQFF
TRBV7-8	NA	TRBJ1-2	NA	TGTGCCAGCAGCAAGGACAGCCGGCCCTTTAACTATGGCTACACCTTC	CASSKDSRPFNYGYTF
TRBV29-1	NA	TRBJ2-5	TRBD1	TGCAGCGTTTCTGGTTGGACGGACAGGGCTTCGTGGGAGACCCAGTACTTC	CSVSGWTDRASWETQYF
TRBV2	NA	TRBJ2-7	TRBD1	TGTGCCAGCGCGGGTTACAGGGGGACCCTATCCTACGAGCAGTACTTC	CASAGYRGTLSYEQYF
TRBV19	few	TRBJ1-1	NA	TGTGCCAGTAGTTTACAGGTTGTGGGCACTGAAGCTTTCTTT	CASSLQVVGTEAFF
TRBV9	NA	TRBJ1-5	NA	TGTGCCAGCAGCGTAGGGGCAGGGTCGAGCAATCAGCCCCAGCATTTT	CASSVGAGSSNQPQHF
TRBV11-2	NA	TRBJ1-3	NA	TGTGCCAGCAGCTTAGACAGGGCAAACACCATATATTTT	CASSLDRANTIYF
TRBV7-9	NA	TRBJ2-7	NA	TGTGCCAGCAGCCCTACTACGTCCGAAGTCTACGAGCAGTACTTC	CASSPTTSEVYEQYF
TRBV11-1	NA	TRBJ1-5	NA	TGTGCCAGCAGCTTAGGCGGGGCTGGACAGCCCCAGCATTTT	CASSLGGAGQPQHF
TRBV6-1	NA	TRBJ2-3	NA	TGTGCCAGCATAACTAGCCACACAGATACGCAGTATTTT	CASITSHTDTQYF
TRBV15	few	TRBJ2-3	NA	TGTGCCACCAGCAGAGATCACACAGGTACGCAGTATTTT	CATSRDHTGTQYF
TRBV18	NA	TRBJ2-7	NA	TGTGCCAGCTCACGGGGGACACCAACGTCCTACGAGCAGTACTTC	CASSRGTPTSYEQYF
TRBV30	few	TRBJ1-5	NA	TGTGCCTGGAGTCAGGGATATAGCAATCAGCCCCAGCATTTT	CAWSQGYSNQPQHF
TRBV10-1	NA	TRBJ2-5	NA	TGCGCCAGCAGTGAGACCACTAGTAACCAAGAGACCCAGTACTTC	CASSETTSNQETQYF
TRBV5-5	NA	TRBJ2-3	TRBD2	TGTGCCAGCAGCCGGAGCTTTGCGGGGGGGCAAGATACGCAGTATTTT	CASSRSFAGGQDTQYF
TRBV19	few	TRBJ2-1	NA	TGTGCCAGTAGTATAGACGACAGGTTCGACAATGAGCAGTTCTTC	CASSIDDRFDNEQFF
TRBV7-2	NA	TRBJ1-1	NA	TGTGCCAGCAGCTTAGTCGGCAGGGTCATGAACACTGAAGCTTTCTTT	CASSLVGRVMNTEAFF
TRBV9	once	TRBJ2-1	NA	TGTGCCAGCAGCCTCCGTTCCGGTGAGCAGTTCTTC	CASSLRSGEQFF
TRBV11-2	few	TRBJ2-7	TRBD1	TGTGCCAGCAGCTTGGGGACAGGGGGCACAAGGTCCTACGAGCAGTACTTC	CASSLGTGGTRSYEQYF
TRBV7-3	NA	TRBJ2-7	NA	TGTGCCAGCAGCTTAACGAGGGCTACCGACTACGAGCAGTACTTC	CASSLTRATDYEQYF
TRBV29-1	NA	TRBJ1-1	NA	TGCAGCGTTGACCGCAGGGCCAACACTGAAGCTTTCTTT	CSVDRRANTEAFF
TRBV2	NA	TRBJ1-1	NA	TGTGCCAGCAGTCCCTCCCTTATGAACACTGAAGCTTTCTTT	CASSPSLMNTEAFF
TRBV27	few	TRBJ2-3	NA	TGTGCCAGCAGCGGTATGCGGGACGGCGGGGCAGATACGCAGTATTTT	CASSGMRDGGADTQYF
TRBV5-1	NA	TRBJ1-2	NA	TGCGCCAGCAGCTTGGACGGAGATAACTATGGCTACACCTTC	CASSLDGDNYGYTF
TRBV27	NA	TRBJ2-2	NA	TGTGCCAGCAGTTTCGGTACCGGGGAGCTGTTTTTT	CASSFGTGELFF
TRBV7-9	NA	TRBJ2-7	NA	TGTGCCAGCAGCCTCAGGGGCTCCTACGAGCAGTACTTC	CASSLRGSYEQYF
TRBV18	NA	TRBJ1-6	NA	TGTGCCAGCTCACCCACGGGGGAGCGTTCACCCCTCCACTTT	CASSPTGERSPLHF
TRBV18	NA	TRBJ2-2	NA	TGTGCCAGCTCACTATCCAGAGGCGGGGAGCTGTTTTTT	CASSLSRGGELFF
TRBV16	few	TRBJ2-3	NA	TGTGCCAGCAGCCAATCGGGCTACACAGATACGCAGTATTTT	CASSQSGYTDTQYF
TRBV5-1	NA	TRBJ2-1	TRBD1	TGCGCCAGCAGCTTGGTTCAGGGGGACGGTGTTGAGCAGTTCTTC	CASSLVQGDGVEQFF
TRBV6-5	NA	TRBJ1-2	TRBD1	TGTGCCAGCAGTTACTCGGGACAGCTCGCCCGGGGCTACACCTTC	CASSYSGQLARGYTF
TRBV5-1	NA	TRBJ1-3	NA	TGCGCCAGCAGCTTGGGGGCCCGCTCTGGAAACACCATATATTTT	CASSLGARSGNTIYF
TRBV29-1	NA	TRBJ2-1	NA	TGCAGCGTACCCACCCCAGGGAATGAGCAGTTCTTC	CSVPTPGNEQFF
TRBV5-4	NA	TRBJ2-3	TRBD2	TGTGCCAGCAGCCTGACTAGCGGGAGCCAGGATACGCAGTATTTT	CASSLTSGSQDTQYF
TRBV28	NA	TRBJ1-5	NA	TGTGCCATCCTGGGGCTCAATCAGCCCCAGCATTTT	CAILGLNQPQHF
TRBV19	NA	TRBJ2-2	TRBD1	TGTGCCAGTAGTCACACAGGGGAGTCCGGGGAGCTGTTTTTT	CASSHTGESGELFF
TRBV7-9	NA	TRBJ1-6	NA	TGTGCCAGCAGCTTAGTCCGGGATTCACCCCTCCACTTT	CASSLVRDSPLHF
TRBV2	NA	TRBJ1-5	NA	TGTGCCGGACGCTTAGGGGGAGTAGATCAGCCCCAGCATTTT	CAGRLGGVDQPQHF
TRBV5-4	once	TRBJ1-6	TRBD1	TGTGCCAGCAGCTTGGCAGGGGACAGGTCACCCCTCCACTTT	CASSLAGDRSPLHF
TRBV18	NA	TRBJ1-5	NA	TGTGCCAGCTCAGGCAGGGAGGATCAGCCCCAGCATTTT	CASSGREDQPQHF
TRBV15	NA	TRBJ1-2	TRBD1	TGTGCCACCAGCAGAGATCCGGGACAGGGAGGTGGCTACACCTTC	CATSRDPGQGGGYTF
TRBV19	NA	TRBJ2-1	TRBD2	TGTGCCAGTAGTATATTCACCAGCGGGGGTTCCTACAATGAGCAGTTCTTC	CASSIFTSGGSYNEQFF
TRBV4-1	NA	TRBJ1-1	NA	TGCGCCAGCAGCCAAGCGGGGAACCGGGGACACGGAGCTTTCTTT	CASSQAGNRGHGAFF
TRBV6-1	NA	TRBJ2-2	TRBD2	TGTGCCAGCAGTGAAGCCGCAGGGGCGGGGGGCACCGGGGAGCTGTTTTTT	CASSEAAGAGGTGELFF
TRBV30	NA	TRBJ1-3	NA	TGTGCCTGGAGGGTCCAGGGTGGAAACACCATATATTTT	CAWRVQGGNTIYF